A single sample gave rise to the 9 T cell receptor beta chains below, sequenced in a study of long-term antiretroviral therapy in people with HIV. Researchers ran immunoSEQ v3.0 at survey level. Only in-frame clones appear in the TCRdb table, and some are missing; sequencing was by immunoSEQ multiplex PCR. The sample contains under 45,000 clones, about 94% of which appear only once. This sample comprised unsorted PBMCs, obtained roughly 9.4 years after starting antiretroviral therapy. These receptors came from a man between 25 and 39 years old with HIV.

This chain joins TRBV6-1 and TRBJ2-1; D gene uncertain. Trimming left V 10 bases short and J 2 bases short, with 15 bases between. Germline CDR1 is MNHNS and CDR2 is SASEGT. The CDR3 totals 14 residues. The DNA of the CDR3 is TGTGCCACCGGAAAGAGTTCCGCCTACAATGAGCAGTTCTTC. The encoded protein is CATGKSSAYNEQFF.

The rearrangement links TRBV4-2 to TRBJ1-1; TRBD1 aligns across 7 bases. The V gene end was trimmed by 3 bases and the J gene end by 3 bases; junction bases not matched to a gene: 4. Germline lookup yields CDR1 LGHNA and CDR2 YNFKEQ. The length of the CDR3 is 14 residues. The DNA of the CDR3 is TGTGCCAGCAGCCACCTCGACAGGGACACTGAAGCTTTCTTT. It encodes CASSHLDRDTEAFF.

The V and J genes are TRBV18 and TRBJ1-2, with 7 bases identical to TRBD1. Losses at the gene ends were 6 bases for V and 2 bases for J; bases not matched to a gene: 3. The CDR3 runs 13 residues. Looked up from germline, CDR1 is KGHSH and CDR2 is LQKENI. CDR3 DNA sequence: TGTGCCAGCTCGTCGGGACAGAACTATGGCTACACCTTC. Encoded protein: CASSSGQNYGYTF. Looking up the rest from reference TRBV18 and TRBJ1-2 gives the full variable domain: NAGVMQNPRHLVRRRGQEARLRCSPMKGHSHVYWYRQLPEEGLKFMVYLQKENIIDESGMPKERFSAEFPKEGPSILRIQQVVRGDSAAYFCASSSGQNYGYTFGSGTRLTVV.

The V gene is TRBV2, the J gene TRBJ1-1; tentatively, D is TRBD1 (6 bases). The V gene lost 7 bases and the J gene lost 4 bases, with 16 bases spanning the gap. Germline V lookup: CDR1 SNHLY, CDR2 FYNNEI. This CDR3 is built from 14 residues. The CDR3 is CASTSWAQGTEAFF. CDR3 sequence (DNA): TGTGCCAGCACCTCATGGGCACAGGGCACTGAAGCTTTCTTT.

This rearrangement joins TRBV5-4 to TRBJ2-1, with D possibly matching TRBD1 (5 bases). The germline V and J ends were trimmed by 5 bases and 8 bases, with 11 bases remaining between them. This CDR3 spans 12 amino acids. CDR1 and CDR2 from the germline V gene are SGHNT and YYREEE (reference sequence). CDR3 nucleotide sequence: TGTGCCAGCAGGGACGCAGGGTATGAGCAGTTCTTC. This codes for CASRDAGYEQFF.

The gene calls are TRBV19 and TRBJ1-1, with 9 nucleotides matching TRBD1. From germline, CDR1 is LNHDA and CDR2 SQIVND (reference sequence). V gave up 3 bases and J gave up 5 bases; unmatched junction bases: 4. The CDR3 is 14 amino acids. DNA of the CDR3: TGTGCCAGTAGTATCAGGGACAGGGTGACTGAAGCTTTCTTT. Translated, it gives CASSIRDRVTEAFF.

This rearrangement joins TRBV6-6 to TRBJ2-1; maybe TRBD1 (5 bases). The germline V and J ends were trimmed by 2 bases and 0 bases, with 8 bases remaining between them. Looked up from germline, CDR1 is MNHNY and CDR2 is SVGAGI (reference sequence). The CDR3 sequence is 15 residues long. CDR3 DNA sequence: TGTGCCAGCAGTTACGAGACAGTCTCCTACAATGAGCAGTTCTTC. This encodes CASSYETVSYNEQFF.

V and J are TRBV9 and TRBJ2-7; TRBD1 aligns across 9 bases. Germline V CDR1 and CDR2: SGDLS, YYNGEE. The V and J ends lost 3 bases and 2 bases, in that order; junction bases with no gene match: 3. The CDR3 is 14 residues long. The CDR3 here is CASSETGGTYEQYF. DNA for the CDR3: TGTGCCAGCAGCGAAACAGGGGGCACCTACGAGCAGTACTTC.

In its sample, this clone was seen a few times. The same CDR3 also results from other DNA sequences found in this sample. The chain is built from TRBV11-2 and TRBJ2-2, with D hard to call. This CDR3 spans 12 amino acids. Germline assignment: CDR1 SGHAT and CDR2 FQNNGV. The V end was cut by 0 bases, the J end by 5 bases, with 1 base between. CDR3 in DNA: TGTGCCAGCAGCTTAGAAACCGGGGAGCTGTTTTTT. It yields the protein CASSLETGELFF. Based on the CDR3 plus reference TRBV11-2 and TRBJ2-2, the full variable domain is EAGVAQSPRYKIIEKRQSVAFWCNPISGHATLYWYQQILGQGPKLLIQFQNNGVVDDSQLPKDRFSAERLKGVDSTLKIQPAKLEDSAVYLCASSLETGELFFGEGSRLTVL.